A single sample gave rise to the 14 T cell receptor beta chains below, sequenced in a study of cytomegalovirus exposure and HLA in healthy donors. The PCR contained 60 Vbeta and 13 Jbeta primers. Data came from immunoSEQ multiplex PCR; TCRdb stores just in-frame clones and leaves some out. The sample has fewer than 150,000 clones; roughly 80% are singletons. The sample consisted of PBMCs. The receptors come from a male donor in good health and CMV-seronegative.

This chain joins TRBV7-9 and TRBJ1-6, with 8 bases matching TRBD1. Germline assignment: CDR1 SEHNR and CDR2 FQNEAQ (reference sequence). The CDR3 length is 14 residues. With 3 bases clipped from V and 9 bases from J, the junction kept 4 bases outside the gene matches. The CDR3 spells CASSLTGAGSPLHF. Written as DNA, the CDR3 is TGTGCCAGCAGCTTGACAGGGGCGGGTTCACCCCTCCACTTT. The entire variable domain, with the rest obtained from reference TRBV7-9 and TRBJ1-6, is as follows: DTGVSQNPRHKITKRGQNVTFRCDPISEHNRLYWYRQTLGQGPEFLTYFQNEAQLEKSRLLSDRFSAERPKGSFSTLEIQRTEQGDSAMYLCASSLTGAGSPLHFGNGTRLTVT.

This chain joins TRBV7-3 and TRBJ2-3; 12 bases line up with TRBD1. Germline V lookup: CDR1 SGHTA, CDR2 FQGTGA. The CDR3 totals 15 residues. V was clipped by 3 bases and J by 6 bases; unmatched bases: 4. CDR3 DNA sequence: TGTGCCAGCAGCTTGCGGGGACAGGGGGCGGATACGCAGTATTTT. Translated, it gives CASSLRGQGADTQYF.

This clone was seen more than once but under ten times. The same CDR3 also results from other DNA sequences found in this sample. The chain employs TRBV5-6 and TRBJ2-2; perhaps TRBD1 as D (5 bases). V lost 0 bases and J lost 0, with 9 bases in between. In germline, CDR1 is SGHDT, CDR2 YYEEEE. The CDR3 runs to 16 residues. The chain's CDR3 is CASSLGPRANTGELFF. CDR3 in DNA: TGTGCCAGCAGCTTGGGTCCCAGGGCGAACACCGGGGAGCTGTTTTTT. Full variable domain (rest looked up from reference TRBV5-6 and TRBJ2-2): DAGVTQSPTHLIKTRGQQVTLRCSPKSGHDTVSWYQQALGQGPQFIFQYYEEEERQRGNFPDRFSGHQFPNYSSELNVNALLLGDSALYLCASSLGPRANTGELFFGEGSRLTVL.

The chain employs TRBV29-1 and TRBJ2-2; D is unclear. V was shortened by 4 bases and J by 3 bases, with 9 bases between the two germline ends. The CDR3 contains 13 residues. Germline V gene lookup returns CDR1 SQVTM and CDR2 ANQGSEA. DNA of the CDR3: TGCAGCGTTGGAGCGTACTACACCGGGGAGCTGTTTTTT. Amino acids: CSVGAYYTGELFF.

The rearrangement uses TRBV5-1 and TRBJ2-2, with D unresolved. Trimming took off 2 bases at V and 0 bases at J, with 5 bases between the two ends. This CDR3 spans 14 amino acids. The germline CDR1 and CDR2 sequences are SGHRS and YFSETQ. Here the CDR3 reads CASSFSANTGELFF. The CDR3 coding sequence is TGCGCCAGCAGCTTTTCAGCGAACACCGGGGAGCTGTTTTTT.

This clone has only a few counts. This CDR3 reads CAISEIPTANYGYTF. CDR3 nucleotides: TGTGCCATCAGTGAGATCCCGACAGCTAACTATGGCTACACCTTC. This chain links TRBV10-3 with TRBJ1-2, with a tentative D call TRBD1 (5 bases). The V end lost 2 bases, the J end lost 0 bases, and 10 bases lay between the germline ends. The CDR3 runs to 15 residues. The V gene's germline CDR1 is ENHRY and CDR2 SYGVKD.

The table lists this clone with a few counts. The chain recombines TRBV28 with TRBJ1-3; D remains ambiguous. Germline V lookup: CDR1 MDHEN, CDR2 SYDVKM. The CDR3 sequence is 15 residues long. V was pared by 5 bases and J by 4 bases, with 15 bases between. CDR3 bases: TGTGCCAGCAGTCGTTCCCCGGCGGAGGGAAACACCATATATTTT. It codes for CASSRSPAEGNTIYF.

CDR3 region: CASSYSEYHYGYTF. In DNA, the CDR3 is TGTGCCAGCAGTTACTCTGAGTATCACTATGGCTACACCTTC. The chain recombines TRBV6-6 with TRBJ1-2; no definite D call. Germline assignment: CDR1 MNHNY and CDR2 SVGAGI (reference sequence). The CDR3 runs 14 residues. The V end was cut by 0 bases, the J end by 3 bases, with 8 bases between.

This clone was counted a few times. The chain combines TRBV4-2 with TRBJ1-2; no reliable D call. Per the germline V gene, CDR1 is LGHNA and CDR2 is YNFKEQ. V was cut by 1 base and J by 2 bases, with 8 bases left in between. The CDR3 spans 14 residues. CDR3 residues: CASSQGQVNYGYTF. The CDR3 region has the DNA TGTGCCAGCAGCCAAGGGCAGGTCAACTATGGCTACACCTTC.

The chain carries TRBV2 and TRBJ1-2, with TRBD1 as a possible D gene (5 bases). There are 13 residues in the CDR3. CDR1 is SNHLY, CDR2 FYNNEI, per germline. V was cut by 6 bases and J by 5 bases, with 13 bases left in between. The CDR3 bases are TGTGCCAGCAGCAAAGACAGAGAGTATGGCTACACCTTC. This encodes CASSKDREYGYTF. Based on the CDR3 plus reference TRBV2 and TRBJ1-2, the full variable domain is EPEVTQTPSHQVTQMGQEVILRCVPISNHLYFYWYRQILGQKVEFLVSFYNNEISEKSEIFDDQFSVERPDGSNFTLKIRSTKLEDSAMYFCASSKDREYGYTFGSGTRLTVV.

In DNA, the CDR3 is TGTGCCAGCAGTGAAGCGCCGGACAGGGGGTTTGAGCAGTACTTC. Amino acid sequence: CASSEAPDRGFEQYF. The rearrangement joins TRBV6-1 to TRBJ2-7; the match to TRBD1 covers 10 bases. V trimming: 0 bases; J trimming: 7 bases; junction bases outside the gene matches: 6. This CDR3 spans 15 amino acids. Per germline, CDR1 MNHNS and CDR2 SASEGT.

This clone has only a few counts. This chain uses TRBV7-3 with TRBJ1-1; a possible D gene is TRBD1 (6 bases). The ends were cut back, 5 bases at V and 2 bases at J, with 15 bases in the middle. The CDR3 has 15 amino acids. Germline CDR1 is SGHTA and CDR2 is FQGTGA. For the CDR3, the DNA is TGTGCCAGCAGCCTTACCTGGACAGCTAACACTGAAGCTTTCTTT. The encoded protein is CASSLTWTANTEAFF. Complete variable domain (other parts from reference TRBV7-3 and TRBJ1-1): GAGVSQTPSNKVTEKGKYVELRCDPISGHTALYWYRQSLGQGPEFLIYFQGTGAADDSGLPNDRFFAVRPEGSVSTLKIQRTERGDSAVYLCASSLTWTANTEAFFGQGTRLTVV.

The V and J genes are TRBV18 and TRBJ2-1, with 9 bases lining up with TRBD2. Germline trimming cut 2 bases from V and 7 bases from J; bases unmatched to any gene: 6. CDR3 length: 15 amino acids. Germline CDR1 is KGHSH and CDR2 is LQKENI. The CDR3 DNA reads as TGTGCCAGCTCACCATCGGCGGGGGGGTTGAATGAGCAGTTCTTC. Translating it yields CASSPSAGGLNEQFF.

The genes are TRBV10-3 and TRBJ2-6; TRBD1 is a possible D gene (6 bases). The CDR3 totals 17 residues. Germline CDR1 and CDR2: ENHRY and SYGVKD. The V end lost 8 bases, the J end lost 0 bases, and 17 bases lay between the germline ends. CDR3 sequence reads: CAIGRGDFRSGANVLTF. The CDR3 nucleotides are TGTGCCATCGGCAGGGGAGATTTTCGCTCTGGGGCCAACGTCCTGACTTTC.